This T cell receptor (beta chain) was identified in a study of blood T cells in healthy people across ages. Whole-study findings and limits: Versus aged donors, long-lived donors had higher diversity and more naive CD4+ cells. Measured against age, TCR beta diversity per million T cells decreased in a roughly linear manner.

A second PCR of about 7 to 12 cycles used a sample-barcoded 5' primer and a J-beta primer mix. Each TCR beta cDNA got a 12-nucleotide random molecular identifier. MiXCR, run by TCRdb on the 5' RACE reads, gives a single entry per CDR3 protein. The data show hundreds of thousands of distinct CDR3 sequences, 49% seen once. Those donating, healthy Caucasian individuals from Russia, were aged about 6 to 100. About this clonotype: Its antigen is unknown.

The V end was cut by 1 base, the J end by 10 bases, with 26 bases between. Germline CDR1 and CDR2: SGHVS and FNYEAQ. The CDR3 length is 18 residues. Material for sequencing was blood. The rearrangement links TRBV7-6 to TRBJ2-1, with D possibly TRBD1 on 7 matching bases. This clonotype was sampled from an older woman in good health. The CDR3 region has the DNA TGTGCCAGCAGCTTAGGACAGGGAAGGGCTACTAGCCCGGCGGAGCAGTTCTTC. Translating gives CASSLGQGRATSPAEQFF.